The TCR beta chain described here comes from a study of early stage breast cancer tumors (dated by TCRdb to the late 2010s). Background on the whole study: Of the 15 to 20 invasive breast tumors, about a dozen were found to be estrogen receptor-positive, progesterone receptor-positive and HER2-negative. The samples as a whole yielded more than 2.5 million detected templates, corresponding to some 1 million unique clonotypes. On average, each sample got about 10-fold read coverage. Of the 12 ER+/PR+/HER2- tumors, eight were classified as invasive ductal carcinomas and four as invasive lobular carcinomas. Paper-wide results and their limitations: Analysis by tumor subtype was prevented by the small cohort size. Greater similarity was observed between blood and normal breast repertoires than between blood and tumor repertoires, and tumor was distinguished from normal in most of the 16 patients when each tissue was compared with blood. Enriched TCRB sequences shared across patients were found to be mostly commonly generated sequences that were unlikely to play an important role in the tumor microenvironment. Bulk genomic DNA sequencing of unsorted cells missed chain pairing and functional markers such as CD4, CD8 and FOXP3. Tumors showed 2 to 2.5-fold higher T cell density and higher clonality than adjacent normal breast tissue.

CDR1 and CDR2 are read off the germline V gene as SGHTA and FQGNSA. V loses 4 bases, J loses 3 bases, and the germline ends lie 14 bases apart. From the cysteine through the phenylalanine, the CDR3 covers 15 amino acids. Only the CDR3 part of the read is kept: 45 bases, read in frame from the first base. Each sample was amplified in two independent genomic DNA replicates, using 0.5 to 0.6 ug for blood and around 1.5 ug for tumor or normal breast. TCRB sequencing of genomic DNA was carried out with the ImmunoSeq Intro kit according to the manufacturer's instructions. Multiplex PCR ran about 31 cycles with proprietary primers and spike-in control sequences for absolute quantification. Single-end 150-bp reads were used to sequence an 87-bp fragment covering the CDR3 and the flanking V and J genes. Each lane of an Illumina MiSeq using version 3.0 chemistry carried seven multiplexed samples, with two replicates per sample. In the source study's methods: Raw data were processed with the vendor's proprietary pipeline, and both replicates were merged into a single result per sample. Productive rearrangements sharing the V-gene family, CDR3 amino acid sequence and J-gene segment were defined as clonotypes. Clonality was computed as 1 minus the normalized Shannon entropy (Pielou evenness) of TCRB abundances. To estimate T cell density, the total number of templates was divided by the input cell count, which was inferred from how much DNA went in. Recon was used with default parameters to estimate total repertoire diversity and clonality. Clonotypes with over 0.1% abundance in tumor and at least 32-fold higher abundance in tumor than in normal breast were defined as tumor-enriched. The clones in this table, taken by TCRdb from immuneACCESS, are in-frame only. Not every clone is retained; where verified, under half of the shortfall comes from an unresolved V gene, and the cause of the rest is unknown. Clone size and V and J calls were adopted from that table, with D and trimming inferred from the DNA. For this sample there are some 47,000 clones; roughly 84% appear just once. The ten largest clones add up to around 1.5% of the sample.

Concerning this clone itself: Its binding antigen is unknown. It has no much larger one-base neighbor in the sample; base qualities were not kept.

The study profiled bulk TCR beta-chain repertoires in matched peripheral blood, tumor and adjacent normal breast tissue taken from roughly 17 patients with early-stage breast cancer. Before surgery, whole blood (roughly 5-10 mL) was collected into EDTA tubes and processed within 2 hours. Peripheral blood mononuclear cells were isolated by Ficoll-Paque centrifugation in SepMate-50 tubes. PBMCs were cryopreserved in 90% FBS with about 10% DMSO in aliquots of about 1.8 to 4 million cells and stored in liquid nitrogen. The Qiagen AllPrep DNA/RNA Mini kit was used to extract genomic DNA. This receptor chain uses TRBV7-2 and TRBJ2-3; a tentative D call is TRBD2 (6 bases match). Sequenced sample: blood. This TCR came from a person aged 50-59 years with breast cancer. For the CDR3, the sequence is CASSSGGIWTDTQYF. The nucleotide sequence is TGTGCCAGCAGCTCCGGGGGAATATGGACAGATACGCAGTATTTT.